This T cell receptor (beta chain) was retrieved from a study of B cell selection in AIRE deficiency. Study results and limitations: Only about a tenth of 3,500 to 4,500 shared Treg sequences were patient-specific; 31.6% healthy-specific. Roughly a third of healthy-shared Treg TCRbeta sequences appeared in patient Tconv cells.

Turning to this clone: The antigen is not known.

The sorted conventional CD4 T cells were gated as CD4+CD127+. Profiling relied on immunoSEQ multiplex PCR, and the TCRdb table lists in-frame clones only, not all of them. Of about 25,000 clones in the sample, around 95% were seen once. Germline loops: CDR1 SGHAT, CDR2 FQNNGV. V gave up 4 bases and J gave up 7 bases; unmatched junction bases: 7. The CDR3 runs to 13 residues. The genes are TRBV11-2 and TRBJ2-7; 7 nucleotides agree with TRBD2. The sample comprised CD4+CD127+ conventional T cells sorted from PBMCs. The sequence was obtained from a human donor in good health. CDR3 protein: CASSSAWGGEQYF. CDR3 sequence (DNA): TGTGCCAGCAGCTCCGCATGGGGGGGAGAGCAGTACTTC.